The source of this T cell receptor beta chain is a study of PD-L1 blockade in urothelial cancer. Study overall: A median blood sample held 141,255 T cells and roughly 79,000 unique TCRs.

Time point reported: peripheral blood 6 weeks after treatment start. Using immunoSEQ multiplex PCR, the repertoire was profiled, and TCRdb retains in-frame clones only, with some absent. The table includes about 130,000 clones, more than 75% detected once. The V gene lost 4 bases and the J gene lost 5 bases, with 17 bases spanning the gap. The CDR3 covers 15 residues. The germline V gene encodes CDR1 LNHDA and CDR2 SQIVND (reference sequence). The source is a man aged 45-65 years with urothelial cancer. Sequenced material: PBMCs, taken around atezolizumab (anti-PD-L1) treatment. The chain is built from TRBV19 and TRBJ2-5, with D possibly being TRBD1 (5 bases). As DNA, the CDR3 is TGTGCCAGTAGTAGGGTAGGCAGGGTCGCCGAGACCCAGTACTTC. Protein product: CASSRVGRVAETQYF.